One sample yielded the 20 T cell receptor beta chains listed below, sequenced in a study of shared clonotypes between healthy human individuals. TCRdb's table, derived via immunoSEQ multiplex PCR, lists solely in-frame clones and lacks some. The data hold more than 2,000,000 clones, with more than 80% observed a single time. Sequenced material: naive CD4+ T cells sorted from blood. Subset reported: CD45RA+ positively selected. The receptors were gathered from a man aged 18 to 29 in good health.

The rearrangement uses TRBV6-1 and TRBJ1-3; D possibly corresponds to TRBD1 (6 bases). The germline gives CDR1 MNHNS, CDR2 SASEGT. This CDR3 is 14 amino acids long. V dropped 6 bases and J dropped 4 bases, with 13 bases sitting between them. CDR3 sequence: CASRAQGFGNTIYF. The CDR3 DNA reads as TGTGCCAGCAGGGCACAGGGCTTCGGAAACACCATATATTTT.

The rearrangement uses TRBV5-5 and TRBJ2-7; unclear D gene. Germline V gene sequence: CDR1 SGHKS, CDR2 YYEKEE (reference sequence). The CDR3 spans 13 residues. V was cut by 4 bases and J by 4 bases, with 12 bases left in between. CDR3 sequence reads: CASSRREDYEQYF. CDR3 in DNA: TGTGCCAGCAGCCGCCGCGAAGATTACGAGCAGTACTTC.

This clone was detected once. The rearrangement links TRBV18 to TRBJ1-4; weak D call: TRBD1 (6 bases). The CDR3 length is 16 residues. The germline V and J ends were trimmed by 3 bases and 4 bases, with 15 bases remaining between them. Germline CDR1 reads KGHSH; CDR2 reads LQKENI. In DNA form, the CDR3 reads TGTGCCAGCTCACCTACCCCCGGGACATTTAATGAAAAACTGTTTTTT. Protein: CASSPTPGTFNEKLFF.

The chain links TRBV28 to TRBJ2-5, with a possible D match to TRBD2 (6 bases). This CDR3 spans 18 amino acids. Germline CDR1 reads MDHEN; CDR2 reads SYDVKM. V dropped 3 bases and J dropped 2 bases, with 22 bases sitting between them. CDR3 in DNA: TGTGCCAGCAGTTTGGGGGGTTCTATTGGGACGAGTCAAGAGACCCAGTACTTC. This translates into CASSLGGSIGTSQETQYF. The full variable domain, its missing parts supplied by reference TRBV28 and TRBJ2-5, is DVKVTQSSRYLVKRTGEKVFLECVQDMDHENMFWYRQDPGLGLRLIYFSYDVKMKEKGDIPEGYSVSREKKERFSLILESASTNQTSMYLCASSLGGSIGTSQETQYFGPGTRLLVL.

This clone was seen more than once but under ten times. This chain uses TRBV28 with TRBJ1-1, with no clear D. Germline V gives CDR1 MDHEN, CDR2 SYDVKM. CDR3 length: 11 residues. Trimming shortened V by 4 bases and J by 6 bases, and 6 bases separated the two germline ends. The CDR3 loop is CASSWAAEAFF. In DNA form, the CDR3 reads TGTGCCAGCAGTTGGGCAGCTGAAGCTTTCTTT.

V gene TRBV5-4 combines with J gene TRBJ1-5; D not resolved. The germline V and J ends were trimmed by 0 bases and 5 bases, with 15 bases remaining between them. Germline V gene lookup returns CDR1 SGHNT and CDR2 YYREEE (reference sequence). The CDR3 sequence is 16 residues long. The DNA of the CDR3 is TGTGCCAGCAGCTTGGGTGGAAACCTCCCCGATCAGCCCCAGCATTTT. Translating it yields CASSLGGNLPDQPQHF.

The chain has TRBV28 and TRBJ1-1; no clear D gene. V was cut by 6 bases and J by 1 base, with 9 bases left in between. The CDR3 has 13 amino acids. Germline lookup yields CDR1 MDHEN and CDR2 SYDVKM. The CDR3, as DNA: TGTGCCAGCAGACCTCCCTCGAACACTGAAGCTTTCTTT. This encodes CASRPPSNTEAFF.

The gene calls are TRBV7-2 and TRBJ2-7, with 8 nucleotides matching TRBD1. With V trimmed by 6 bases and J by 4 bases, 11 bases remained unmatched. The CDR3 covers 15 residues. CDR1 SGHTA and CDR2 FQGNSA come from the germline V gene. The CDR3 DNA is TGTGCCAGCAGTACAACCGGGACAGGATTTTACGAGCAGTACTTC. Translating it yields CASSTTGTGFYEQYF.

Here the CDR3 reads CASSLGGGSNYGYTF. Here the CDR3 DNA reads TGTGCCAGCAGTCTTGGGGGGGGGTCTAACTATGGCTACACCTTC. V usage is TRBV6-5 and J usage is TRBJ1-2, with D perhaps TRBD1 (5 bases). Trimming shortened V by 5 bases and J by 0 bases, and 13 bases separated the two germline ends. Germline lookup yields CDR1 MNHEY and CDR2 SVGAGI. The length of the CDR3 is 15 residues.

V gene TRBV10-3 combines with J gene TRBJ2-5; D uncertain. Deletions cut 0 bases from V and 2 bases from J, with 7 bases between. The CDR3 length is 14 residues. CDR1 is ENHRY, CDR2 SYGVKD, per germline. The CDR3: CAISESLIQETQYF. The CDR3 DNA is TGTGCCATCAGTGAGTCGTTAATACAAGAGACCCAGTACTTC.

About this clone: Other DNA sequences from this sample encode an identical CDR3 as well. This chain uses TRBV2 with TRBJ1-2; D might be TRBD1 (6 bases). The CDR3 has 13 amino acids. Germline CDR1 and CDR2: SNHLY and FYNNEI. The V end lost 5 bases, the J end lost 5 bases, and 12 bases lay between the germline ends. DNA for the CDR3: TGTGCCAGCAGTCCCGACAGGAATTATGGCTACACCTTC. It is translated as CASSPDRNYGYTF.

As for this clone: Other nucleotide sequences from this sample produce the same CDR3. This sequence joins TRBV7-2 and TRBJ2-4; D is ambiguous. CDR3 length: 14 amino acids. CDR1 SGHTA and CDR2 FQGNSA come from the germline V gene. V lost 4 bases and J lost 0, with 7 bases in between. CDR3 sequence (DNA): TGTGCCAGCAGCTCTGGATTAGCCAAAAACATTCAGTACTTC. It encodes CASSSGLAKNIQYF. The whole variable domain, filled in from reference TRBV7-2 and TRBJ2-4, reads GAGVSQSPSNKVTEKGKDVELRCDPISGHTALYWYRQSLGQGLEFLIYFQGNSAPDKSGLPSDRFSAERTGGSVSTLTIQRTQQEDSAVYLCASSSGLAKNIQYFGAGTRLSVL.

This clone turned up a few times. This rearrangement joins TRBV11-3 to TRBJ2-3; the D call may be TRBD1 or TRBD2 (5 bases each). CDR3 length: 14 residues. V lost 4 bases, J lost 0 bases, and 8 bases lay in between. Germline lookup yields CDR1 SGHNT and CDR2 YENEEA. The CDR3 spells CASSYGGSTDTQYF. Written as DNA, the CDR3 is TGTGCCAGCAGCTATGGGGGTAGCACAGATACGCAGTATTTT.

The count of this clone is one. This chain links TRBV18 with TRBJ2-7, with 8 bases lining up with TRBD2. The germline gives CDR1 KGHSH, CDR2 LQKENI. The CDR3 sequence is 16 residues long. Germline trimming cut 0 bases from V and 0 bases from J; bases unmatched to any gene: 4. This chain's CDR3 is CASSPPRSGGSYEQYF. The CDR3 DNA reads TGTGCCAGCTCACCACCGCGGAGCGGGGGCTCCTACGAGCAGTACTTC.

The chain joins TRBV18 to TRBJ2-5; 9 nucleotides agree with TRBD2. The J segment lost 1 base and the V segment lost 0 bases, leaving 15 bases of the junction unmatched. This CDR3 has 20 amino acids. Germline V lookup: CDR1 KGHSH, CDR2 LQKENI. The CDR3 protein is CASSPPRLAVGREGQETQYF. Here the CDR3 DNA reads TGTGCCAGCTCACCACCGCGACTAGCCGTTGGGCGGGAGGGCCAAGAGACCCAGTACTTC.

The rearrangement uses TRBV7-9 and TRBJ2-1; 12 bases are shared with TRBD2. This CDR3 has 16 residues. Germline trimming cut 5 bases from V and 10 bases from J; bases unmatched to any gene: 12. Per germline, CDR1 SEHNR and CDR2 FQNEAQ (reference sequence). CDR3 protein: CASSQRSRTSGEEQFF. The DNA of the CDR3 is TGTGCCAGCAGCCAACGGTCTCGGACTAGCGGGGAAGAGCAGTTCTTC.

The chain has TRBV2 and TRBJ2-5; D unresolved. V shed 3 bases and J shed 9 bases, with 5 bases lying between them. The CDR3 extends over 10 amino acids. Per the germline V gene, CDR1 is SNHLY and CDR2 is FYNNEI. The CDR3 DNA follows: TGTGCCAGCAGTGAGATGGCCCAGTACTTC. Amino acids: CASSEMAQYF.

The chain joins TRBV5-8 to TRBJ2-7, with 7 bases fitting TRBD2. V was pared by 5 bases and J by 0 bases, with 8 bases of the junction left unmatched. The CDR3 loop spans 15 amino acids. The germline V gene encodes CDR1 SGHTS and CDR2 YDEGEE. CDR3 in amino acids: CASRRGTGVSYEQYF. CDR3 bases: TGTGCCAGCAGGCGGGGGACGGGGGTCTCCTACGAGCAGTACTTC.

The V and J genes are TRBV5-1 and TRBJ1-4; D is unclear. Germline CDR1 SGHRS, CDR2 YFSETQ. V lost 3 bases and J 7 bases, leaving 13 bases between the germline ends. The length of the CDR3 is 14 residues. CDR3 protein: CASSSGSSPEKLFF. The CDR3 DNA reads as TGCGCCAGCAGCTCCGGGAGTTCCCCTGAAAAACTGTTTTTT.

V is TRBV6-6 and J is TRBJ1-2; 7 nucleotides agree with TRBD1. The CDR3 totals 13 residues. In germline, CDR1 is MNHNY, CDR2 SVGAGI (reference sequence). Trimming at V came to 5 bases and at J to 4 bases, leaving 4 bases not matched to a gene. The CDR3 here is CASSEGQSYGYTF. Written as DNA, the CDR3 is TGTGCCAGCAGTGAGGGACAGAGCTATGGCTACACCTTC.